This entry describes one T cell receptor (beta chain). The antigen remains unidentified. The data were produced by immunoSEQ multiplex PCR, yet TCRdb's version contains in-frame clones alone and is incomplete. Found here are 120,000 or so clones, over 80% of them singletons; the top ten hold 1.1%. This record belongs to a study of T cell responses to AZD1222 COVID-19 vaccine. Study observations and caveats: A mostly white British donor set with more females was recruited, and clonal diversity was possibly underestimated. Baseline seropositives among AZD1222 recipients totaled only 5 to 7.

Trimming left V 0 bases short and J 1 base short, with 27 bases between. This CDR3 has 21 residues. Germline CDR1 is GTSNPN and CDR2 is SVGIG (reference sequence). The TCR sequence derives from an adult in good health. J is TRBJ2-2 and V is TRBV30; tentatively, D is TRBD1 (5 bases). This sample comprised peripheral blood, obtained on day 0 of AZD1222 vaccination. The CDR3 DNA follows: TGTGCCTGGAGTGTACTTTTTCGGCAAATTTCTGGGGCAGAGAACACCGGGGAGCTGTTTTTT. Translation: CAWSVLFRQISGAENTGELFF.